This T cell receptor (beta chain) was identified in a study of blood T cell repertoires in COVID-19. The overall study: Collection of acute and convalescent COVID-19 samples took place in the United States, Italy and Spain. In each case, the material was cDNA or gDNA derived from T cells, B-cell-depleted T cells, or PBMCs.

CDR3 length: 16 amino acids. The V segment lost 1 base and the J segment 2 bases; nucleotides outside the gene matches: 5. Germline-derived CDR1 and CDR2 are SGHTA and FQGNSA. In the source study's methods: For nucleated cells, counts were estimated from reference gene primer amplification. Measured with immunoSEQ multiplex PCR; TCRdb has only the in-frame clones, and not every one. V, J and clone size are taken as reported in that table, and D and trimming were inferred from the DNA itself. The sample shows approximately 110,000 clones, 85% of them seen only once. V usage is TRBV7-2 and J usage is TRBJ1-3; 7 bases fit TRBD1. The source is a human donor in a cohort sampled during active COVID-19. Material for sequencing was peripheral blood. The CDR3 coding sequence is TGTGCCAGCAGCTTAGTCCGGGACAGCACTGGAAACACCATATATTTT. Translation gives CASSLVRDSTGNTIYF.